The source of this TCR beta chain is a study of cytomegalovirus exposure and HLA in healthy donors. Study-wide points: By a later analysis, the bulk of CMV-associated TCR beta chains appeared HLA-restricted. Presence/absence results assume similar sequencing depth per donor, which may not hold. The study put some 160 TCR beta chains on its list as cytomegalovirus-associated.

For this clone: The antigen is undetermined.

Primers: 60 Vbeta forward and 13 Jbeta reverse. This table comes from immunoSEQ multiplex PCR, and its TCRdb copy is limited to in-frame clones, with some not included. The sample has under 200,000 clones; about 77% are singletons. Sequenced material: PBMCs. The origin of this receptor is a woman between 40 and 50 years old in good health and CMV-seropositive.

This chain's CDR3 is CATSTTGGGYGYTF. In DNA form, the CDR3 reads TGTGCCACCAGCACCACAGGGGGCGGATATGGCTACACCTTC. The V call is TRBV15, the J call TRBJ1-2; 9 bases agree with TRBD1. Germline values: CDR1 LNHNV, CDR2 YYDKDF (reference sequence). The ends lost 4 bases at V and 5 bases at J; junction bases unmatched: 5. This CDR3 has 14 residues.